This T cell receptor (beta chain) emerged from a study of tumor-infiltrating lymphocytes in primary liver carcinoma. A constant-region primer served to make TCR beta cDNA from about 530 ng total RNA. Three-round nested multiplex PCR performed with slightly modified ARM-PCR produced the TCR beta libraries. Both of the initial two PCR rounds ran for roughly 10 cycles and employed TRBV1-TRBV30 forward primers alongside a C-beta reverse primer. A single record per CDR3 protein comes from TCRdb applying MiXCR to the multiplex PCR reads. The repertoire holds around 81,000 distinct CDR3 sequences, 71% seen once, with approximately 15% in the top ten. Findings and limits, study-wide: Detection in all five tumor regions applied to only about 7-25% of top clones. Blood's top-250-clone fraction was significantly lower than that of tumors (p = 0.039).

The CDR3 is made up of 16 amino acids. CDR1 and CDR2 from the germline V gene are SGHAT and FQNNGV. For each extraction, RNA and DNA were obtained together from around 20-30 mg of unsorted bulk tissue. This clonotype occurred once. Its antigen remains unknown. The CDR3 does not end in the conserved phenylalanine or tryptophan, so this is likely a read error. The origin of this receptor is a woman aged 55-69 years with primary liver carcinoma and hepatitis B virus infection. Sequenced material: liver tumor tissue from sampling region 4. Sample subset: tumor region T4, right-lateral pole. The rearrangement uses TRBV11-2 and TRBJ2-1, with a tentative D call TRBD2 (5 bases). The CDR3 reads CANSPGLAGDYNEQFI. CDR3 DNA sequence: TGTGCCAACAGCCCCGGGCTGGCGGGCGATTACAATGAGCAGTTCATC.